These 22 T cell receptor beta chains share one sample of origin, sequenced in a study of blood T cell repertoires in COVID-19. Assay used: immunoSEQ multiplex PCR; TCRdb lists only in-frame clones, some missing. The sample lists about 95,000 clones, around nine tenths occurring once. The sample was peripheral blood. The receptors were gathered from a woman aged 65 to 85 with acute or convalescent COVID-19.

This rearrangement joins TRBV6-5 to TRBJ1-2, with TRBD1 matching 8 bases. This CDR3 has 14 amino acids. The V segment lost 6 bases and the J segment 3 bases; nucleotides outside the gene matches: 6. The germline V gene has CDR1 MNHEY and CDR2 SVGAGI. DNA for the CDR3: TGTGCCAGCAGAGAGACAGGGGTGGACTATGGCTACACCTTC. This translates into CASRETGVDYGYTF.

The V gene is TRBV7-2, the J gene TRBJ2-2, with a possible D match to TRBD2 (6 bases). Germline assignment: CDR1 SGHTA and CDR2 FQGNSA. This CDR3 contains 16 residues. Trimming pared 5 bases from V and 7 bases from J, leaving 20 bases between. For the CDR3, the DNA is TGTGCCAGCAGCGCAGGCTCGGCTAGCGCTATCGGGGAGCTGTTTTTT. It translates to CASSAGSASAIGELFF.

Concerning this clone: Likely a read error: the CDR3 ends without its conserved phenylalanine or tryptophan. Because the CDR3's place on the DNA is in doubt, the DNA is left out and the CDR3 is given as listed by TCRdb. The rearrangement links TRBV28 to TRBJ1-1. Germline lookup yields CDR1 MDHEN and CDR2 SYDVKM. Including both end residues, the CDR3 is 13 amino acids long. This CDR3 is CASSLSGGTTAVG.

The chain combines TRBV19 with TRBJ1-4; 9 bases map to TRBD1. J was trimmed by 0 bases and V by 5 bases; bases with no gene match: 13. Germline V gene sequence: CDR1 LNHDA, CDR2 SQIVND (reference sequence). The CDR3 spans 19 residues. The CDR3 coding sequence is TGTGCCAGTAGTGGAGGGACAGGGCCCAATCCCGCAACTAATGAAAAACTGTTTTTT. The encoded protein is CASSGGTGPNPATNEKLFF.

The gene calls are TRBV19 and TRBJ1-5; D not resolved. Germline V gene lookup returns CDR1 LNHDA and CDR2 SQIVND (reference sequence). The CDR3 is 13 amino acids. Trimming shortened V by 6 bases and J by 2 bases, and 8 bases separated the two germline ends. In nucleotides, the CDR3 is TGTGCCAGTAGGCGTTTTGGCAATCAGCCCCAGCATTTT. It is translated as CASRRFGNQPQHF.

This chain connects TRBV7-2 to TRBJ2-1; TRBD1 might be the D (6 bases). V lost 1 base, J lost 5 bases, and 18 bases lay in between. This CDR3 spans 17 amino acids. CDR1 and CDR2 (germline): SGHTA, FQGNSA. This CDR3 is CASSLGLEGVRDNEQFF. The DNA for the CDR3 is TGTGCCAGCAGCTTAGGGCTTGAGGGGGTCCGGGACAATGAGCAGTTCTTC.

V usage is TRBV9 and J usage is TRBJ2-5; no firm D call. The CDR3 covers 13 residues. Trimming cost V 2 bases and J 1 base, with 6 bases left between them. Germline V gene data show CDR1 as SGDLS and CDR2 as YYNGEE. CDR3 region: CASSVSLQETQYF. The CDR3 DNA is TGTGCCAGCAGCGTGAGTCTCCAAGAGACCCAGTACTTC.

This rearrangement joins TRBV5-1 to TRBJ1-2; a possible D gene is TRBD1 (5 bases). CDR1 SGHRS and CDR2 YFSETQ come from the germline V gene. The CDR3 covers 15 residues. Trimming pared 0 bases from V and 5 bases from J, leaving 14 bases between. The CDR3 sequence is CASSLGLTANYGYTF. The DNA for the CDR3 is TGCGCCAGCAGCTTGGGATTGACAGCAAATTATGGCTACACCTTC. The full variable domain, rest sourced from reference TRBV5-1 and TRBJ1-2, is KAGVTQTPRYLIKTRGQQVTLSCSPISGHRSVSWYQQTPGQGLQFLFEYFSETQRNKGNFPGRFSGRQFSNSRSEMNVSTLELGDSALYLCASSLGLTANYGYTFGSGTRLTVV.

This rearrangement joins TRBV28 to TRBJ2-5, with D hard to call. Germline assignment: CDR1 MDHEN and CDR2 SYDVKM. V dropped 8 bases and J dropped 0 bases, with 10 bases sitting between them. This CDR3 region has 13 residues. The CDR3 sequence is CASVDTDQETQYF. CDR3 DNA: TGTGCCAGCGTAGACACAGACCAAGAGACCCAGTACTTC.

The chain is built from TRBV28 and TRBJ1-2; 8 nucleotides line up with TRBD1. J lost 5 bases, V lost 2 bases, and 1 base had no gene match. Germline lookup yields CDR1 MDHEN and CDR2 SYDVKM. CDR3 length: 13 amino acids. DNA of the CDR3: TGTGCCAGCAGTTTACAGGGGGCGTATGGCTACACCTTC. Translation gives CASSLQGAYGYTF.

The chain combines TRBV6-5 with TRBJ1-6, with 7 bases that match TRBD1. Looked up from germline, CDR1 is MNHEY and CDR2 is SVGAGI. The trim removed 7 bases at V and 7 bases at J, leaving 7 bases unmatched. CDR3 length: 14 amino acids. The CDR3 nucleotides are TGTGCCAGCACCCCGACAGGGCACAATTCACCCCTCCACTTT. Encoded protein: CASTPTGHNSPLHF.

The CDR3 nucleotides read TGTGCCAGCAGCTTTGAGGGGGCGTCGAACACTGAAGCTTTCTTT. Encoded protein: CASSFEGASNTEAFF. This rearrangement joins TRBV7-9 to TRBJ1-1; TRBD1 agrees at 7 bases. The CDR3 spans 15 residues. After removal of 3 bases from V and 1 base from J, the junction contained 5 bases not matched to a gene. In germline, CDR1 is SEHNR, CDR2 FQNEAQ (reference sequence).

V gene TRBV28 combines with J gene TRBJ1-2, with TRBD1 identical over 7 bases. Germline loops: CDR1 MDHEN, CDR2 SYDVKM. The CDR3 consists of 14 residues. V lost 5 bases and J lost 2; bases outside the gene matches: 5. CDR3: CASSPPGQNYGYTF. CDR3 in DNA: TGTGCCAGCAGTCCGCCGGGACAGAACTATGGCTACACCTTC.

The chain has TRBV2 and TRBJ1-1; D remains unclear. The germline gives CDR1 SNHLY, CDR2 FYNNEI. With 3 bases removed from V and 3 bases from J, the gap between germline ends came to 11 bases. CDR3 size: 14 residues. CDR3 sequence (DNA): TGTGCCAGCAGTGAGACGAGTGGGCACACTGAAGCTTTCTTT. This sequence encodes CASSETSGHTEAFF.

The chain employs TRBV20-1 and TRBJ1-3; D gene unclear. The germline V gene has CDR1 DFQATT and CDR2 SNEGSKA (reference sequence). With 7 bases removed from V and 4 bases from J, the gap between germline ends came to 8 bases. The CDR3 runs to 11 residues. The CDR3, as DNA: TGCAGTGTCCGGGAGGGAAACACCATATATTTT. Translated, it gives CSVREGNTIYF.

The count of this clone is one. CDR3: CAISGGDSYEQYV. CDR3 nucleotide sequence: TGTGCCATCAGTGGGGGGGACAGCTACGAGCAGTACGTC. This chain connects TRBV10-3 to TRBJ2-7; D possibly corresponds to TRBD1 (7 bases). The germline V gene encodes CDR1 ENHRY and CDR2 SYGVKD. The V gene lost 4 bases and the J gene lost 3 bases, with 10 bases spanning the gap. The CDR3 covers 13 residues.

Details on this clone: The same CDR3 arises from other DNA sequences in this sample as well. CDR3 nucleotide sequence: TGTGCCAGCAGTTACTCTGGCAGAAACTATGGCTACACCTTC. Amino acid sequence: CASSYSGRNYGYTF. V and J are TRBV6-5 and TRBJ1-2; D is ambiguous. The germline V and J ends were trimmed by 0 bases and 2 bases, with 7 bases remaining between them. In germline, CDR1 is MNHEY, CDR2 SVGAGI. The CDR3 has 14 amino acids.

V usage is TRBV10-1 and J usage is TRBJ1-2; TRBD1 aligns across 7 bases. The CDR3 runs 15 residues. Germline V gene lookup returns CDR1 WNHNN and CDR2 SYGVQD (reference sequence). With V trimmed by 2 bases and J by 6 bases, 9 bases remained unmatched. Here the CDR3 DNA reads TGCGCCAGCAGTGAGCACCGACAGGGCGTGGATGGCTACACCTTC. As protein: CASSEHRQGVDGYTF.

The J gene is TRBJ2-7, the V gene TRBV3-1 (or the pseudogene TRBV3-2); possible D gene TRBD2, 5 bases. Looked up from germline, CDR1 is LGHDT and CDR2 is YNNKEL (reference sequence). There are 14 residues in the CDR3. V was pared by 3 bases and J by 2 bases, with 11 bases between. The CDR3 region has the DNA TGTGCCAGCAGCCACTTCGGGGTCGCCTACGAGCAGTACTTC. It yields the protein CASSHFGVAYEQYF.

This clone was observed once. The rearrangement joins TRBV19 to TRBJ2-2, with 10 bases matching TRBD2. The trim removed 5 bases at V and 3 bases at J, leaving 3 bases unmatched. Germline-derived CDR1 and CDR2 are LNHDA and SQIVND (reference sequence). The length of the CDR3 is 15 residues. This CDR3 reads CASSRTSGDTGELFF. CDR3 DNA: TGTGCCAGTAGTCGGACTAGCGGAGACACCGGGGAGCTGTTTTTT.

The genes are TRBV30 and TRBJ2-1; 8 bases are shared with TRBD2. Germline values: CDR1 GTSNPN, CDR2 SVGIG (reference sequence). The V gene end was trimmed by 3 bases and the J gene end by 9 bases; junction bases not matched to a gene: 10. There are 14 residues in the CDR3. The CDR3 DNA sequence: TGTGCCTGGAGATTGAGCGGGAGTTCTGGTGAGCAGTTCTTC. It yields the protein CAWRLSGSSGEQFF.

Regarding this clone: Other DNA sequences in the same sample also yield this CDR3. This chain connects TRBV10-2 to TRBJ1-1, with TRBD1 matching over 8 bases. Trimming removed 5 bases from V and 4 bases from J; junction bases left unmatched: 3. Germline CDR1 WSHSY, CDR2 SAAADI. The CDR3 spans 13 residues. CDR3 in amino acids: CASSTTGGTEAFF. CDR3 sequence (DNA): TGCGCCAGCAGTACCACAGGGGGCACTGAAGCTTTCTTT.